The source of this TCR beta chain is a study of blood T cell repertoires in COVID-19. Study context: Samples representing acute and convalescent COVID-19 were sourced from the United States, Italy and Spain. T cells, B-cell-depleted T cells, or PBMCs provided the cDNA or gDNA that served as material.

Authors' analysis steps: Amplified reference gene primers provided the basis for estimating nucleated cell counts. Generated by immunoSEQ multiplex PCR, the TCRdb table keeps only in-frame clones and is missing some. The DNA gave D and trimming, while V, J and clone size come from that table. This sample has 450,000 to 500,000 clones, with roughly 88% found just once. The CDR3 length is 15 residues. CDR1 is SGHTA, CDR2 FQGNSA, per germline. V gave up 4 bases and J gave up 5 bases; unmatched junction bases: 6. The receptor was isolated from a human donor in a cohort sampled during active COVID-19. J is TRBJ2-3 and V is TRBV7-2, with 10 bases lining up with TRBD1. Input material: peripheral blood. This CDR3 is CASSSGQGTGDTQYF. Here the CDR3 DNA reads TGTGCCAGCAGCTCGGGACAGGGGACGGGAGATACGCAGTATTTT.